This TCR beta chain was recovered during a study of blood T cell repertoires in COVID-19. Study summary: Samples representing acute and convalescent COVID-19 were sourced from the United States, Italy and Spain. Sources were T cells, B-cell-depleted T cells, or PBMCs; the material itself was cDNA or gDNA.

As handled by the study authors: Using reference gene primer amplification, nucleated cell counts were estimated. Profiling relied on immunoSEQ multiplex PCR, and the TCRdb table lists in-frame clones only, not all of them. V and J calls and clone size are as listed in that table; D and trimming were resolved from the DNA. Of tens of thousands of clones in the sample, approximately 88% are singletons; the top ten hold approximately 14%. Trimming removed 4 bases from V and 1 base from J, with 14 bases in between. Germline V CDR1 and CDR2: MNHNS, SASEGT. The length of the CDR3 is 16 residues. This TCR was recovered from a middle-aged man with active or convalescent COVID-19. Sequenced material: peripheral blood. The chain joins TRBV6-1 to TRBJ1-5, with D perhaps matching TRBD1 (5 bases). CDR3 nucleotide sequence: TGTGCCAGCAGTGGTGGGGCCTCAGGGAGCAATCAGCCCCAGCATTTT. It encodes CASSGGASGSNQPQHF.